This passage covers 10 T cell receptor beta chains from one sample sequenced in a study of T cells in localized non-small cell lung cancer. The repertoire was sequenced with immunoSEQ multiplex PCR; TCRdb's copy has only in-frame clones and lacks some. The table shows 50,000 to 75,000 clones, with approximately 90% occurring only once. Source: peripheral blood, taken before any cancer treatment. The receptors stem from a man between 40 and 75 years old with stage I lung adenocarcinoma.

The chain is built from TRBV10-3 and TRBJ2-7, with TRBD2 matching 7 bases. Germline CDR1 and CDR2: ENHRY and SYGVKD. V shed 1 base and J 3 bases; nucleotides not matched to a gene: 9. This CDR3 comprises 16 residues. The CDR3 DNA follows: TGTGCCATCAGTGAGTTTGGTGGGGGGGGTAGCTACGAGCAGTACTTC. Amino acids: CAISEFGGGGSYEQYF.

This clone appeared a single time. In nucleotides, the CDR3 is TGTGCCAGCAGTTTGGAGGGTGGGCTACTGAACACTGAAGCTTTCTTT. Its translation: CASSLEGGLLNTEAFF. V usage is TRBV28 and J usage is TRBJ1-1; D is unclear. CDR1 is MDHEN, CDR2 SYDVKM, per germline. The CDR3 is 16 amino acids. V lost 3 bases and J lost 0, with 14 bases in between.

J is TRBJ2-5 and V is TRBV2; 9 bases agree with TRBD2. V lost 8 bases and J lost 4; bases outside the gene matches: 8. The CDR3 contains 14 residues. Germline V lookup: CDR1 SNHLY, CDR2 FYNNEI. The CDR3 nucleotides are TGTGCCAGCCGGTTTGCGGGAGGGCCAGAGACCCAGTACTTC. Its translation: CASRFAGGPETQYF.

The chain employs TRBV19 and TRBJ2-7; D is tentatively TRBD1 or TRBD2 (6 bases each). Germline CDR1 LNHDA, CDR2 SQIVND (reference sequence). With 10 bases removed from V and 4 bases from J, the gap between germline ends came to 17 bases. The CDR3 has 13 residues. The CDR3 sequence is CATRGGNSYEQYF. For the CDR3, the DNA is TGTGCCACCCGAGGGGGGAATTCGTACGAGCAGTACTTC.

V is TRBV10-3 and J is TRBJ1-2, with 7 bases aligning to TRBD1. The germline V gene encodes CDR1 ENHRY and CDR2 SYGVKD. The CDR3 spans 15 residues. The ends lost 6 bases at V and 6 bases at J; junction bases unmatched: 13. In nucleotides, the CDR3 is TGTGCCATCAGGACTACAGGGGCCCACGTGGATGGCTACACCTTC. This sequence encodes CAIRTTGAHVDGYTF.

In DNA form, the CDR3 reads TGTGCCAGCAGCCCGGGCGGCGGGACCTCCTACAATGAGCAGTTCTTC. This codes for CASSPGGGTSYNEQFF. The chain is built from TRBV9 and TRBJ2-1; tentative D call: TRBD2 (6 bases). V lost 4 bases and J lost 0, with 14 bases in between. The CDR3 extends over 16 amino acids. From germline, CDR1 is SGDLS and CDR2 YYNGEE. Full variable domain (remainder filled in from reference TRBV9 and TRBJ2-1): DSGVTQTPKHLITATGQRVTLRCSPRSGDLSVYWYQQSLDQGLQFLIQYYNGEERAKGNILERFSAQQFPDLHSELNLSSLELGDSALYFCASSPGGGTSYNEQFFGPGTRLTVL.

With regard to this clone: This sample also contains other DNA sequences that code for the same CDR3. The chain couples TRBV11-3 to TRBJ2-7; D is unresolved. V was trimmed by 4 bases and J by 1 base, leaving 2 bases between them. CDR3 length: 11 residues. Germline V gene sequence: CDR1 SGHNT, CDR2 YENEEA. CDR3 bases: TGTGCCAGCAGCTATTCCTACGAGCAGTACTTC. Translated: CASSYSYEQYF.

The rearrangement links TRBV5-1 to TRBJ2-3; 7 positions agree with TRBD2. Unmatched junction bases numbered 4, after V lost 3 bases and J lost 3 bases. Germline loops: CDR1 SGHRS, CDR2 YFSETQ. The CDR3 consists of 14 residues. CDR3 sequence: CASSSREGTDTQYF. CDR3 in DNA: TGCGCCAGCAGCTCCAGGGAGGGTACAGATACGCAGTATTTT.

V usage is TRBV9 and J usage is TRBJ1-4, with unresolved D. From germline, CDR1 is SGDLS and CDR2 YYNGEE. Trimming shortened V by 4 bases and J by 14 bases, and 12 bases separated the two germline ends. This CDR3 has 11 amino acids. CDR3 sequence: CASSQSWRLFF. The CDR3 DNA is TGTGCCAGCAGCCAATCGTGGCGGCTGTTTTTT.

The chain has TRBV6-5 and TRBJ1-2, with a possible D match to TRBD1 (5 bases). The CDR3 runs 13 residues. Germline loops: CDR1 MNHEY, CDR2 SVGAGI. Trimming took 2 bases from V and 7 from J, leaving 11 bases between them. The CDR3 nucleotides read TGTGCCAGCAGTTACAGGGGAATTTCTGGCTACACCTTC. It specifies CASSYRGISGYTF.